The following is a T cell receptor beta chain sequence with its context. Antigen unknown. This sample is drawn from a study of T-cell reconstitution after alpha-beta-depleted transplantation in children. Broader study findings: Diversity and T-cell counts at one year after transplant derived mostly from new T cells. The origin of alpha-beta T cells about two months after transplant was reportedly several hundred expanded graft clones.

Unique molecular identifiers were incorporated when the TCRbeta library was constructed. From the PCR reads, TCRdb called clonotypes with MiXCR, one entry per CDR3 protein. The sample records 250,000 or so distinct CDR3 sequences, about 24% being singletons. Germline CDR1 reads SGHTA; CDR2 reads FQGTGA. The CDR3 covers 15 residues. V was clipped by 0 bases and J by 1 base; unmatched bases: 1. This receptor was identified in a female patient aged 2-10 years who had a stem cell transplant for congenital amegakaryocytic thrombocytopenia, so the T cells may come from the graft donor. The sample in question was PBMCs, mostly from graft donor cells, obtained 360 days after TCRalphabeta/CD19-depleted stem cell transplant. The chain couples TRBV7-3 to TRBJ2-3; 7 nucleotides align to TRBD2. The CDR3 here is CASSLTAGGTDTQYF. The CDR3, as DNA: TGTGCCAGCAGCTTAACCGCGGGGGGCACAGATACGCAGTATTTT.